This T cell receptor (beta chain) was documented in a study of T cells in Graves' hyperthyroidism and ophthalmopathy. This clonotype appeared once. Being one base from a much bigger clone, this may be a read error. Using RNA transcripts as the source, TCR beta CDR3 regions were amplified. A set of HTBI primers served as the primers for a first-round RT-PCR of the TCR CDR3. A single record per CDR3 protein comes from TCRdb applying MiXCR to the multiplex PCR reads. The sample lists 600,000 or so distinct CDR3 sequences; about 16% were seen once. Per germline, CDR1 ENHRY and CDR2 SYGVKD. The CDR3 is made up of 16 amino acids. V trimming: 0 bases; J trimming: 10 bases; junction bases outside the gene matches: 10.

Sequencing used blood. The V call is TRBV10-3, the J call TRBJ2-1, with 9 nucleotides matching TRBD1. This TCR was recovered from a woman aged 25 to 45 with Graves' hyperthyroidism. This chain's CDR3 is CAISESWTGDSGEQFF. In DNA form, the CDR3 reads TGTGCCATCAGTGAGTCGTGGACAGGGGATTCCGGCGAGCAGTTCTTC.